This TCR beta chain stems from a study of Graves' ophthalmopathy and Graves' hyperthyroidism. Study-wide findings and caveats: A 13-signature model separated ophthalmopathy from stable hyperthyroidism, reaching about 91% sensitivity and under 82% specificity cross-validated. Blood samples also showed most expanded thyroid clonotypes exceeding 0.001 frequency.

This clonotype appeared a few times. Its target is not known. TCR beta CDR3 regions were amplified from RNA transcripts. RT-PCR in the first round used HTBI primers; a second-round multiplex PCR followed. TCRdb analysed the multiplex PCR reads with MiXCR anew, one entry per CDR3 protein. The sample yields around 40,000 distinct CDR3 sequences, 45% to 60% seen once. This CDR3 spans 15 amino acids. Germline lookup yields CDR1 DFQATT and CDR2 SNEGSKA (reference sequence). V was clipped by 1 base and J by 0 bases, with 13 bases between them. Ophthalmopathy donors' eye disease showed moderate-to-severe activity, CAS of at least 3, NOSPECS of at least 4 and duration under 3 months. Physicians reached a diagnosis by relying on clinical symptoms, serum thyroxine, TRAb, thyroid ultrasound and orbital computed tomography.

V is TRBV20-1 and J is TRBJ2-7; a weak D match, TRBD1 (5 bases). Material for sequencing was peripheral blood. This clonotype originated in an adult man with Graves' ophthalmopathy. CDR3 sequence: CSARAAQGSSYEQYF. CDR3 in DNA: TGCAGTGCTAGAGCGGCGCAGGGCAGCTCCTACGAGCAGTACTTC.